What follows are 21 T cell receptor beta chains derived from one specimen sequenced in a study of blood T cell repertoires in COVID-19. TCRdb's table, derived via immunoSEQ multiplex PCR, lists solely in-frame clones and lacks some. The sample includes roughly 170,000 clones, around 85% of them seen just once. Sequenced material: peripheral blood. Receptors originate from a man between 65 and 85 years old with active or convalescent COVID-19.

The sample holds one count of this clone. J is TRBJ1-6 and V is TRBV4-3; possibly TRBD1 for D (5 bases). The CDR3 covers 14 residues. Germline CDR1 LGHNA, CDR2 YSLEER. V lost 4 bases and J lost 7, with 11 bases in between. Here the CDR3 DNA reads TGCGCCAGCAGCCGTGGACACAGGAATTCACCCCTCCACTTT. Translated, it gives CASSRGHRNSPLHF.

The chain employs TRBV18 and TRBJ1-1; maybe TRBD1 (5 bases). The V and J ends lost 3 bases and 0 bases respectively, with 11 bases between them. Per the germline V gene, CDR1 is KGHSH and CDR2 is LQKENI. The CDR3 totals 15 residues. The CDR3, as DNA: TGTGCCAGCTCACCTAACAGGAACATGAACACTGAAGCTTTCTTT. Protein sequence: CASSPNRNMNTEAFF.

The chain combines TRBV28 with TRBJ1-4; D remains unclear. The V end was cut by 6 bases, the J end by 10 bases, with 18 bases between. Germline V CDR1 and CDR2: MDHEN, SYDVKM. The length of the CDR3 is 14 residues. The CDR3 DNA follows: TGTGCCAGCAGACCTGAACGGGGATTGGGAAAACTGTTTTTT. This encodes CASRPERGLGKLFF.

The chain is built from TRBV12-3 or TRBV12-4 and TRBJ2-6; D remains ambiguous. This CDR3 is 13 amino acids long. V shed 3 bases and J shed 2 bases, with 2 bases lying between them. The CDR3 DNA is TGTGCCAGCAGTTTCGCTGGGGCCAACGTCCTGACTTTC. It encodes CASSFAGANVLTF.

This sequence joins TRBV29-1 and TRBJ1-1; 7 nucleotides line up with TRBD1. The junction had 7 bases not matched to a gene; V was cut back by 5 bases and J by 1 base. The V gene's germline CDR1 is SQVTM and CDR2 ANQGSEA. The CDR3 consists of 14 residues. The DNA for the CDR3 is TGCAGCGTTACCCGTGGGGACAGGAACACTGAAGCTTTCTTT. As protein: CSVTRGDRNTEAFF.

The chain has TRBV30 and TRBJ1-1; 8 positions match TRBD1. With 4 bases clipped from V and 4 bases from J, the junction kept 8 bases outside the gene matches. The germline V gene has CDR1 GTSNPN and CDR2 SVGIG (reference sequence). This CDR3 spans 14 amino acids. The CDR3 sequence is CAWMGDRMITEAFF. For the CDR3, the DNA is TGTGCCTGGATGGGGGACAGGATGATCACTGAAGCTTTCTTT.

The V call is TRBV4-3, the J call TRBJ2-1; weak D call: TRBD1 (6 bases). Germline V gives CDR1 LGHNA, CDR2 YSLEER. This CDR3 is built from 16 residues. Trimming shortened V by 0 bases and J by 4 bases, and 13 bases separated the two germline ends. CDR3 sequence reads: CASSQELGAEYNEQFF. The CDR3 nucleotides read TGCGCCAGCAGCCAAGAGTTGGGGGCAGAGTACAATGAGCAGTTCTTC.

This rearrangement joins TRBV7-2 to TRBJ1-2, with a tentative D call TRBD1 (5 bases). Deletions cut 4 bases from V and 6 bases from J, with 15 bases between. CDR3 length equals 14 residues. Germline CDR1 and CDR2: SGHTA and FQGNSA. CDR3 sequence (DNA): TGTGCCAGCAGCTCAGGACAAGGGGTAGATGGCTACACCTTC. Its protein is CASSSGQGVDGYTF. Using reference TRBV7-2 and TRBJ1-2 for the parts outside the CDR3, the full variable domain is GAGVSQSPSNKVTEKGKDVELRCDPISGHTALYWYRQSLGQGLEFLIYFQGNSAPDKSGLPSDRFSAERTGGSVSTLTIQRTQQEDSAVYLCASSSGQGVDGYTFGSGTRLTVV.

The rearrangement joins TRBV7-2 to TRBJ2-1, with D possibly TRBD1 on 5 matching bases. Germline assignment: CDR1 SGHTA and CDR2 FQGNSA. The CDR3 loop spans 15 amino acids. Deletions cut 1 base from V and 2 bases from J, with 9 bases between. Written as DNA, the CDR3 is TGTGCCAGCAGCTTAGTCAGGGCTACCTACAATGAGCAGTTCTTC. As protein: CASSLVRATYNEQFF. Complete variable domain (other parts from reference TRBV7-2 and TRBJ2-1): GAGVSQSPSNKVTEKGKDVELRCDPISGHTALYWYRQSLGQGLEFLIYFQGNSAPDKSGLPSDRFSAERTGGSVSTLTIQRTQQEDSAVYLCASSLVRATYNEQFFGPGTRLTVL.

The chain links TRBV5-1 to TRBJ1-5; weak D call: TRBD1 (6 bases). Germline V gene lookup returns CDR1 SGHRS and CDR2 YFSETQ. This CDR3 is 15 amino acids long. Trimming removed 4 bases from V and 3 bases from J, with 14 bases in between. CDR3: CASSATGGPNQPQHF. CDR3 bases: TGCGCCAGCAGCGCGACAGGAGGCCCCAATCAGCCCCAGCATTTT.

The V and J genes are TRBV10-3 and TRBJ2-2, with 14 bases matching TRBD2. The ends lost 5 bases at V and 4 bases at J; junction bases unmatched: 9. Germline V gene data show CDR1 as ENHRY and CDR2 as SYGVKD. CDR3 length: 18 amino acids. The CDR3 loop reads CAISRGTSGGRSTGELFF. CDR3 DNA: TGTGCCATCAGTAGAGGGACTAGCGGGGGACGAAGCACCGGGGAGCTGTTTTTT.

The CDR3 sequence: CASRQTGLSNSPLHF. The CDR3 nucleotides read TGTGCCAGCAGGCAGACAGGGTTATCTAATTCACCCCTCCACTTT. The chain links TRBV2 to TRBJ1-6, with 7 bases identical to TRBD1. Germline V lookup: CDR1 SNHLY, CDR2 FYNNEI. The CDR3 loop spans 15 amino acids. Trimming removed 6 bases from V and 6 bases from J; junction bases left unmatched: 8.

The CDR3 sequence is CASSPPAGAYEQYF. In DNA form, the CDR3 reads TGTGCCAGCTCACCACCGGCAGGGGCCTACGAGCAGTACTTC. The gene calls are TRBV18 and TRBJ2-7, with D tentatively TRBD1 (6 bases). Germline V gene sequence: CDR1 KGHSH, CDR2 LQKENI. V shed 0 bases and J shed 2 bases, with 8 bases lying between them. CDR3 size: 14 residues.

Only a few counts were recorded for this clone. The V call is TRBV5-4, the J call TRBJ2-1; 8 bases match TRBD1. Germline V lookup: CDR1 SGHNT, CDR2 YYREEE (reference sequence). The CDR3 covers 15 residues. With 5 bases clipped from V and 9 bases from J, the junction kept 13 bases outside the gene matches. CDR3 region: CASSDRGGYTGEQFF. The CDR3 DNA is TGTGCCAGCAGTGACAGGGGCGGGTATACAGGTGAGCAGTTCTTC.

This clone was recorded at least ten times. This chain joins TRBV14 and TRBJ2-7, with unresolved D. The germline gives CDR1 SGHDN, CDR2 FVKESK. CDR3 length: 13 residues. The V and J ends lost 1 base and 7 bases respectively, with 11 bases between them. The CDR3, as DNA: TGTGCCAGCAGCCAAGCGTTTCGGTGGGAGCAGTACTTC. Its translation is CASSQAFRWEQYF.

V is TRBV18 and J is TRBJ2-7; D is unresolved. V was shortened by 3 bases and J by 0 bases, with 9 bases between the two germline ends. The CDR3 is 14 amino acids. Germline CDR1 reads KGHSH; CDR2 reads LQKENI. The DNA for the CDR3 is TGTGCCAGCTCACCCGGTCGACTCTCCTACGAGCAGTACTTC. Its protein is CASSPGRLSYEQYF.

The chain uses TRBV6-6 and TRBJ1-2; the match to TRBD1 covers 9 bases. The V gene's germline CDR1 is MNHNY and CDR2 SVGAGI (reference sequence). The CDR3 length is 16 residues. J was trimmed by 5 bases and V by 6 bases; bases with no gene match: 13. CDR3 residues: CASRGQGTGLSYGYTF. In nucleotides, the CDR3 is TGTGCCAGCAGGGGGCAAGGGACAGGGTTATCTTATGGCTACACCTTC.

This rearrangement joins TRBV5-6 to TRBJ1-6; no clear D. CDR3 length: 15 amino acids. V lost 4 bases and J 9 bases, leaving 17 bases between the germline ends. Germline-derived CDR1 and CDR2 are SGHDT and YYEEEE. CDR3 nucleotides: TGTGCCAGCAGCCGATATGGAGGGTCCGGTTCACCCCTCCACTTT. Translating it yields CASSRYGGSGSPLHF. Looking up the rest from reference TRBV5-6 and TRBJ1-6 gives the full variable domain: DAGVTQSPTHLIKTRGQQVTLRCSPKSGHDTVSWYQQALGQGPQFIFQYYEEEERQRGNFPDRFSGHQFPNYSSELNVNALLLGDSALYLCASSRYGGSGSPLHFGNGTRLTVT.

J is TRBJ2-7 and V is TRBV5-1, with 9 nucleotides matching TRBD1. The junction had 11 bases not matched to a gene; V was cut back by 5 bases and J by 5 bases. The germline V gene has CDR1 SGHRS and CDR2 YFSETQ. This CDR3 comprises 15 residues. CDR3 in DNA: TGCGCCAGCAGGTTACCGGGACAGGGAAGGGACGAGCAGTACTTC. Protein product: CASRLPGQGRDEQYF. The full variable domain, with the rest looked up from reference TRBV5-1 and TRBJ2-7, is KAGVTQTPRYLIKTRGQQVTLSCSPISGHRSVSWYQQTPGQGLQFLFEYFSETQRNKGNFPGRFSGRQFSNSRSEMNVSTLELGDSALYLCASRLPGQGRDEQYFGPGTRLTVT.

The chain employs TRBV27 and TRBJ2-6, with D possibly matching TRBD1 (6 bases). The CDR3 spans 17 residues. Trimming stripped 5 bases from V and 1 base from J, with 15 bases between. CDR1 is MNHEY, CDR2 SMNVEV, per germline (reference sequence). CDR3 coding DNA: TGTGCCAGCAGTACCGGACAGCGACCTTCTGGGGCCAACGTCCTGACTTTC. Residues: CASSTGQRPSGANVLTF.

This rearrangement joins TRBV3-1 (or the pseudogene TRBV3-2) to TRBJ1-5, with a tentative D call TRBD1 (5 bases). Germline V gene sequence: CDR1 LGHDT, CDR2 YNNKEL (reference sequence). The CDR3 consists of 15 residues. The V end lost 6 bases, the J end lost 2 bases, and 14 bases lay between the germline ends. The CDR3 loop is CASSPPGVGNQPQHF. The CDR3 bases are TGTGCCAGCAGTCCCCCGGGGGTGGGCAATCAGCCCCAGCATTTT.